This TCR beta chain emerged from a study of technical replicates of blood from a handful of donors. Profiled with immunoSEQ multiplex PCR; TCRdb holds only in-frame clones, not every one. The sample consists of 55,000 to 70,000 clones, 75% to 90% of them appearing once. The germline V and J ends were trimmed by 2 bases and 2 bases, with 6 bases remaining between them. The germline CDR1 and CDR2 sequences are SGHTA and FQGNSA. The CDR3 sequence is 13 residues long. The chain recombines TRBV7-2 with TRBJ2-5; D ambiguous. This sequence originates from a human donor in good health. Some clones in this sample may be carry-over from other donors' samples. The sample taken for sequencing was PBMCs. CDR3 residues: CASSLQQQETQYF. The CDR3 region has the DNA TGTGCCAGCAGCTTACAACAGCAAGAGACCCAGTACTTC.